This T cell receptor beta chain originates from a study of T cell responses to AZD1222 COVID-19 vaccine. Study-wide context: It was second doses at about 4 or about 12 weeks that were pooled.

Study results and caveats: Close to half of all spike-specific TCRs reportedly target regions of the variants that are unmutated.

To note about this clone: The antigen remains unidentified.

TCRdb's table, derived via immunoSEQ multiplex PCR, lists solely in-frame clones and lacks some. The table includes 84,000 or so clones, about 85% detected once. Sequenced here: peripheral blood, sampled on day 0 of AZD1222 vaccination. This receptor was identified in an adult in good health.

CDR3 loop: CASSPGRLGNEKLFF. CDR3 DNA sequence: TGTGCCAGCTCACCGGGAAGATTGGGTAATGAAAAACTGTTTTTT. This chain connects TRBV18 to TRBJ1-4; D call uncertain. This CDR3 spans 15 amino acids. The germline CDR1 and CDR2 sequences are KGHSH and LQKENI. Deletions cut 3 bases from V and 4 bases from J, with 12 bases between.